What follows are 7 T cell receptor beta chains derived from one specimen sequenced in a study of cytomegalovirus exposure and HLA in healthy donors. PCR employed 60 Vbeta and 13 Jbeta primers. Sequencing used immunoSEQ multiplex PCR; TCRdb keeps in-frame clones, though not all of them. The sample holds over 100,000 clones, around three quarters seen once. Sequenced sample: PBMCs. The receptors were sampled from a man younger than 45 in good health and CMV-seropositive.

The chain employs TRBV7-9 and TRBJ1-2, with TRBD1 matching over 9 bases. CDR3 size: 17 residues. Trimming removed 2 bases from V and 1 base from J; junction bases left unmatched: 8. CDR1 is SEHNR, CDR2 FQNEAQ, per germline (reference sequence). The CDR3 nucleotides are TGTGCCAGCAGCTTAACCCCCACAGGGGGCGTTAACTATGGCTACACCTTC. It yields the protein CASSLTPTGGVNYGYTF.

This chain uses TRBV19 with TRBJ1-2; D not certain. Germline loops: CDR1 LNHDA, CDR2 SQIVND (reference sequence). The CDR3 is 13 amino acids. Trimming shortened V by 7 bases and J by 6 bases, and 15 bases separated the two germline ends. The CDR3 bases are TGTGCCAGTACGAGCGGGCCCGGGGATGGCTACACCTTC. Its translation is CASTSGPGDGYTF.

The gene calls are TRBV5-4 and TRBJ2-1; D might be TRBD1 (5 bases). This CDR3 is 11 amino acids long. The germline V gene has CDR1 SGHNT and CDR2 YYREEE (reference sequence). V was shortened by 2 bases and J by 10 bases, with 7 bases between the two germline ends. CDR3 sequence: CASSFRGEQFF. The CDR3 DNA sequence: TGTGCCAGCAGCTTTAGGGGAGAGCAGTTCTTC.

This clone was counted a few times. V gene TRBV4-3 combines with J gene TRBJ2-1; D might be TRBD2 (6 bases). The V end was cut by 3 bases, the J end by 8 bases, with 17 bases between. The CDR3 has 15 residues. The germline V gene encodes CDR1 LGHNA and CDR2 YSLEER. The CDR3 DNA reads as TGCGCCAGCAGCCACCTCATTGGGGGGTTGGATGAGCAGTTCTTC. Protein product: CASSHLIGGLDEQFF.

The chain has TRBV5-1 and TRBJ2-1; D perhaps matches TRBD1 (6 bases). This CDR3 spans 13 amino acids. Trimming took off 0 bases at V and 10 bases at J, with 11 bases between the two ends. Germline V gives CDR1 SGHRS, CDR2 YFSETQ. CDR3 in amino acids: CASSLGQGPEQFF. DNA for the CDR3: TGCGCCAGCAGCTTGGGTCAGGGGCCAGAGCAGTTCTTC.

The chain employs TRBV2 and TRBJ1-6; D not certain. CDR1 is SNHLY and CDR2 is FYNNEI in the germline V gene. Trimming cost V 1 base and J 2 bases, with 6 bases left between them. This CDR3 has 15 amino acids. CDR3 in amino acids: CASSEGWPYNSPLHF. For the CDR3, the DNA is TGTGCCAGCAGTGAAGGCTGGCCCTATAATTCACCCCTCCACTTT.

The CDR3 nucleotides read TGTGCCTGCTCCCGGGACAGGGTGACAGATACGCAGTATTTT. Translating it yields CACSRDRVTDTQYF. The gene calls are TRBV2 and TRBJ2-3; 9 bases align to TRBD1. V shed 11 bases and J 3 bases; nucleotides not matched to a gene: 9. The CDR3 loop spans 14 amino acids. The germline V gene has CDR1 SNHLY and CDR2 FYNNEI.